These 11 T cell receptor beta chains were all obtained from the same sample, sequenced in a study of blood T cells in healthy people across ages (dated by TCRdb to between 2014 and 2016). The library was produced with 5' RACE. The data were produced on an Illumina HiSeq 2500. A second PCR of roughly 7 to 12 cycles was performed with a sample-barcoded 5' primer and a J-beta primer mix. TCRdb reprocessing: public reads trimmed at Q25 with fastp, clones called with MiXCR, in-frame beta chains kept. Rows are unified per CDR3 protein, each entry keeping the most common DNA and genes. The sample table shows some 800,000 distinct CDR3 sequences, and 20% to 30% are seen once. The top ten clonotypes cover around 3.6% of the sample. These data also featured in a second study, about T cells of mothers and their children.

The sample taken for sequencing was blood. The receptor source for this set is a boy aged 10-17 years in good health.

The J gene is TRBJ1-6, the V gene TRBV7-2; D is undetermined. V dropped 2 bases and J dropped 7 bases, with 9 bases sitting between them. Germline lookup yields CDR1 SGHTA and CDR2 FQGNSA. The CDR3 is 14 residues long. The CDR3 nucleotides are TGTGCCAGCAGCTTATTGGCAGTGAATTCACCCCTCCACTTT. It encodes CASSLLAVNSPLHF.

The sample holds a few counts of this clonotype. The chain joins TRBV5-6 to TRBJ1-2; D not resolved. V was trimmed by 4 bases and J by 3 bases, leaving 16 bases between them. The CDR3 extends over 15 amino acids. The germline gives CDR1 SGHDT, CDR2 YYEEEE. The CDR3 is CASSTLTSPYYGYTF. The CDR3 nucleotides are TGTGCCAGCAGCACGCTCACATCCCCGTACTATGGCTACACCTTC.

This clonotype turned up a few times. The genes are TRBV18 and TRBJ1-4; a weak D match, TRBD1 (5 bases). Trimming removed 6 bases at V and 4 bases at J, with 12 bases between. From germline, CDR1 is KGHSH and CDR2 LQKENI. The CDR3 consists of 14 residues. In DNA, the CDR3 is TGTGCCAGCTCGCCCGGGACCTATAATGAAAAACTGTTTTTT. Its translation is CASSPGTYNEKLFF.

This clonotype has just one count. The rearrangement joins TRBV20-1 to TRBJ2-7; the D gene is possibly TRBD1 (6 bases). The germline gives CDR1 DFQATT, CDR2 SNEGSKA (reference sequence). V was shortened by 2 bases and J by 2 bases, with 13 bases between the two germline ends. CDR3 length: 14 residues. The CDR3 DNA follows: TGCAGTGCTAGATCTCGGGACAAACCCTACGAGCAGTACTTC. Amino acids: CSARSRDKPYEQYF.

The CDR3 bases are TGCAGTGCCTACCCACGGGACTCGAACAAACAGCCCCAGCATTTT. Amino acid sequence: CSAYPRDSNKQPQHF. This rearrangement joins TRBV20-1 to TRBJ1-5; possible D gene TRBD1, 5 bases. Germline assignment: CDR1 DFQATT and CDR2 SNEGSKA (reference sequence). CDR3 length: 15 amino acids. V shed 6 bases and J shed 7 bases, with 22 bases lying between them.

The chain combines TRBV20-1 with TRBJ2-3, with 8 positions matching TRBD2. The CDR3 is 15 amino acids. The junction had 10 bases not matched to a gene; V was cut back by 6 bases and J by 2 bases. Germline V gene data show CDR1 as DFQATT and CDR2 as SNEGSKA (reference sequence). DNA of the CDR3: TGCAGTGCAAGACGTGTAGCGGGGAACACAGATACGCAGTATTTT. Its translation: CSARRVAGNTDTQYF.

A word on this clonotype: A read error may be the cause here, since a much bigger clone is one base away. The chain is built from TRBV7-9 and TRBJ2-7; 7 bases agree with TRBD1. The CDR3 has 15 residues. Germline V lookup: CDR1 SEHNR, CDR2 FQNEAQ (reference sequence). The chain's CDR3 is CASSSLTGSVYEQHF. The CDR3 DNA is TGTGCCAGCAGCTCCTTGACAGGGTCGGTCTACGAGCAGCACTTC.

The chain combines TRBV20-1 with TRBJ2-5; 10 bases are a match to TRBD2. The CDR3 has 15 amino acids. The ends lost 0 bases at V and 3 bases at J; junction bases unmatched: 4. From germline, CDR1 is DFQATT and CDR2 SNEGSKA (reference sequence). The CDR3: CSARDFLAGEETQYF. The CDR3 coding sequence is TGCAGTGCTAGAGATTTTCTAGCGGGGGAAGAGACCCAGTACTTC.

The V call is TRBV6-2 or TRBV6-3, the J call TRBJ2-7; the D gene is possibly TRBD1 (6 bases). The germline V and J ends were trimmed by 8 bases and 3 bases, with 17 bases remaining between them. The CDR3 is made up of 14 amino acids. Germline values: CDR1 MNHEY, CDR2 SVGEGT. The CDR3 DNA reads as TGTGCCAGCCAGGGGCTAGAGAGTTTCTACGAGCAGTACTTC. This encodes CASQGLESFYEQYF.

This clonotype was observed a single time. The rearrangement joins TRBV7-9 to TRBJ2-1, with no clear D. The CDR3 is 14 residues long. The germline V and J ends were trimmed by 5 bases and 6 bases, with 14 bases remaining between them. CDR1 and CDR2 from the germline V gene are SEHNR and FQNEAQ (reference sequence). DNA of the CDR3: TGTGCCAGCAGCCCGGCAACCATCCCCAATGAGCAGTTCTTC. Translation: CASSPATIPNEQFF.

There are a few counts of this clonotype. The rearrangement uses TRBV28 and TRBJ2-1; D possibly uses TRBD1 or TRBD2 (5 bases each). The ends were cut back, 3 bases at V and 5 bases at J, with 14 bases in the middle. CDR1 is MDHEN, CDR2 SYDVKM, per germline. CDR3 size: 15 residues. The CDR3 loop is CASSLTGTENNEQFF. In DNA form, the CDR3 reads TGTGCCAGCAGTTTGACCGGGACGGAGAACAATGAGCAGTTCTTC.